Described below is a single T cell receptor (beta chain) sequence and its context. Antigen unknown. The immunoSEQ assay was v3.0, run at survey level. Here immunoSEQ multiplex PCR was the method, and the copy in TCRdb shows in-frame clones only, minus some. This sample has around 21,000 clones, with about four fifths found just once. This sample was included in a study of long-term antiretroviral therapy in people with HIV. Study-level findings and limits: ART-treated samples gained diversity yet remained below transplant donor controls. Clonal expansions arising prior to ART prevailed in the repertoire at every time point. Specimen acquisition occurred between about 2004 and 2018, potentially under older ART regimens.

Each HIV participant was treated in the United States. Germline V CDR1 and CDR2: MNHEY, SMNVEV (reference sequence). CDR3 length equals 12 residues. Trimming cost V 3 bases and J 7 bases; bases outside gene matches: 1. The input for sequencing was unsorted PBMCs, taken roughly 5.7 years after starting antiretroviral therapy. This TCR came from a man in his thirties or forties with HIV. The chain joins TRBV27 to TRBJ1-2; the match to TRBD1 covers 8 bases. For the CDR3, the DNA is TGTGCCAGCAGTTTTGGACAGGGTGGCTACACCTTC. Encoded protein: CASSFGQGGYTF.